These 10 T cell receptor beta chains originate from one sample sequenced in a study of radiotherapy plus CTLA-4 blockade in lung cancer. Method: immunoSEQ multiplex PCR; TCRdb's copy keeps in-frame clones and lacks some. The sample includes 65,000 to 90,000 clones, 87% of them seen just once. The sequencing used peripheral blood, collected from a patient treated with radiotherapy plus ipilimumab. These receptors were collected from a human donor with non-small cell lung cancer that progressed on radiotherapy plus ipilimumab.

The CDR3 is CASSRQTGETQYF. The CDR3 bases are TGTGCCAGCTCACGACAGACAGGGGAGACCCAGTACTTC. The chain is built from TRBV18 and TRBJ2-5, with 7 positions matching TRBD1. From germline, CDR1 is KGHSH and CDR2 LQKENI. V gave up 4 bases and J gave up 5 bases; unmatched junction bases: 4. CDR3 length: 13 amino acids.

The CDR3 nucleotides read TGTGCCAGCAGCATTTCAGATGGCGAGCAGTACTTC. This translates into CASSISDGEQYF. J is TRBJ2-7 and V is TRBV7-9, with D hard to call. Germline CDR1 reads SEHNR; CDR2 reads FQNEAQ (reference sequence). This CDR3 region has 12 residues. Trimming took 5 bases from V and 6 from J, leaving 11 bases between them.

This rearrangement joins TRBV19 to TRBJ1-2, with TRBD1 identical over 9 bases. V shed 8 bases and J 2 bases; nucleotides not matched to a gene: 6. CDR1 and CDR2 (germline): LNHDA, SQIVND (reference sequence). CDR3 length: 14 residues. The CDR3 coding sequence is TGTGCCAGTCTTCCCGGGACAGGGAACTATGGCTACACCTTC. Its translation: CASLPGTGNYGYTF.

The chain uses TRBV7-3 and TRBJ2-3; 8 positions agree with TRBD1. There are 15 residues in the CDR3. CDR1 and CDR2 (germline): SGHTA, FQGTGA. With 5 bases clipped from V and 4 bases from J, the junction kept 8 bases outside the gene matches. CDR3 sequence (DNA): TGTGCCAGCAGCGAACGACAGGGGTCCGCAGATACGCAGTATTTT. As protein: CASSERQGSADTQYF. The variable domain in full, with the rest retrieved from reference TRBV7-3 and TRBJ2-3, is GAGVSQTPSNKVTEKGKYVELRCDPISGHTALYWYRQSLGQGPEFLIYFQGTGAADDSGLPNDRFFAVRPEGSVSTLKIQRTERGDSAVYLCASSERQGSADTQYFGPGTRLTVL.

CDR3 DNA sequence: TGCGCCAGCAGCCAAGGCCCAGCGCGCCACCAAGAGACCCAGTACTTC. Protein sequence: CASSQGPARHQETQYF. The chain uses TRBV4-1 and TRBJ2-5; D call uncertain. The germline CDR1 and CDR2 sequences are MGHRA and YSYEKL. The CDR3 totals 16 residues. V was clipped by 1 base and J by 0 bases, with 12 bases between them.

The chain recombines TRBV4-2 with TRBJ2-4; tentatively, D is TRBD1 (5 bases). V was shortened by 4 bases and J by 1 base, with 14 bases between the two germline ends. The CDR3 is made up of 16 amino acids. The germline CDR1 and CDR2 sequences are LGHNA and YNFKEQ. The CDR3 DNA sequence: TGTGCCAGCAGCCCTACGACAGACATGGCCAAAAACATTCAGTACTTC. Protein: CASSPTTDMAKNIQYF.

This chain uses TRBV27 with TRBJ2-5, with 7 bases identical to TRBD2. Judging by the DNA end, TRBJ2-7 fits better; the J call may be wrong. In germline, CDR1 is MNHEY, CDR2 SMNVEV (reference sequence). The CDR3 extends over 13 amino acids. CDR3 DNA sequence: TGTGCCAGCAGGACTAGCCTGACCTACGAGCAGTACTTC. Residues: CASRTSLTYEQYF.

This sequence joins TRBV6-5 and TRBJ2-5; TRBD2 matches 8 bases. The CDR3 runs 16 residues. Germline V gene sequence: CDR1 MNHEY, CDR2 SVGAGI. V was clipped by 0 bases and J by 4 bases; unmatched bases: 7. CDR3 residues: CASSYSLIAGPETQYF. DNA of the CDR3: TGTGCCAGCAGTTACTCGTTAATAGCGGGGCCAGAGACCCAGTACTTC.

This clone has a handful of counts. The chain has TRBV4-1 and TRBJ2-5, with TRBD1 identical over 9 bases. The CDR3 is made up of 14 amino acids. V shed 2 bases, J shed 7 bases, and the junction held 5 bases outside the gene matches. The V gene's germline CDR1 is MGHRA and CDR2 YSYEKL. CDR3 nucleotides: TGCGCCAGCAGCCAACGGGACAGGGAGGGGACCCAGTACTTC. Translated: CASSQRDREGTQYF.

The chain is built from TRBV7-6 and TRBJ2-7; unclear D gene. The CDR3 sequence is 13 residues long. CDR1 and CDR2 (germline): SGHVS, FNYEAQ. Trimming took 3 bases from V and 2 from J, leaving 8 bases between them. The CDR3 DNA reads TGTGCCAGCAGCTTCTCGGCTACCTACGAGCAGTACTTC. Translating gives CASSFSATYEQYF.